This passage covers 14 T cell receptor beta chains from one sample sequenced in a study of chemoradiotherapy in HPV16-positive cancers. Profiling relied on immunoSEQ multiplex PCR, and the TCRdb table lists in-frame clones only, not all of them. The sample gives around 7,100 clones, roughly 70% of which show up once; roughly 16% is in the top ten. The source material was tumor tissue, sampled from a patient who underwent chemoradiotherapy. The source is a human donor with HPV-associated anogenital cancer.

In the case of this clone: The junction and the germline gene differ at one end; a read error may be behind it. The chain links TRBV7-3 to TRBJ1-3; TRBD1 is a possible D gene (5 bases). The CDR3 is 15 amino acids. Germline-derived CDR1 and CDR2 are SGHTA and FQGTGA. CDR3 protein: CASSSSGRIGDTIYF. In nucleotides, the CDR3 is TGTGCCAGCAGCTCCTCGGGACGGATTGGAGACACCATATATTTT.

This chain connects TRBV7-2 to TRBJ1-3; D perhaps matches TRBD1 (5 bases). The CDR3 sequence is 14 residues long. The V gene lost 2 bases and the J gene lost 3 bases, with 8 bases spanning the gap. Germline CDR1 SGHTA, CDR2 FQGNSA. The DNA for the CDR3 is TGTGCCAGCAGCTTAAGGGGATTTGGAAACACCATATATTTT. Its translation is CASSLRGFGNTIYF.

The V gene is TRBV6-6, the J gene TRBJ1-2; D not resolved. V lost 7 bases and J lost 2, with 11 bases in between. The length of the CDR3 is 13 residues. Germline V lookup: CDR1 MNHNY, CDR2 SVGAGI (reference sequence). CDR3 in amino acids: CASTLDENYGYTF. CDR3 bases: TGTGCCAGCACCTTGGATGAGAACTATGGCTACACCTTC.

This chain uses TRBV10-3 with TRBJ1-2; no reliable D call. Germline-derived CDR1 and CDR2 are ENHRY and SYGVKD. The CDR3 extends over 12 amino acids. Deletions cut 3 bases from V and 4 bases from J, with 6 bases between. DNA of the CDR3: TGTGCCATCAGTGACAATACCTATGGCTACACCTTC. Its protein is CAISDNTYGYTF.

The chain has TRBV2 and TRBJ1-2; D uncertain. V was clipped by 3 bases and J by 1 base, with 6 bases between them. CDR1 is SNHLY, CDR2 FYNNEI, per germline. The CDR3 has 13 residues. CDR3 sequence: CASSDSVNYGYTF. The CDR3 DNA follows: TGTGCCAGCAGTGACAGTGTTAACTATGGCTACACCTTC.

This clone is classed as large. The CDR3 protein is CASSPWAGGTDTQYF. The CDR3 bases are TGTGCCAGCAGCCCTTGGGCGGGGGGTACAGATACGCAGTATTTT. V gene TRBV9 combines with J gene TRBJ2-3, with 8 bases lining up with TRBD2. V gave up 4 bases and J gave up 3 bases; unmatched junction bases: 7. This CDR3 region has 15 residues. Germline values: CDR1 SGDLS, CDR2 YYNGEE.

The chain uses TRBV7-9 and TRBJ2-2; the D is unclear. The CDR3 totals 11 residues. The V and J ends lost 5 bases and 9 bases respectively, with 7 bases between them. Germline V CDR1 and CDR2: SEHNR, FQNEAQ (reference sequence). This chain's CDR3 is CASSRSRELFF. The CDR3 DNA follows: TGTGCCAGCAGCAGAAGTAGGGAGCTGTTTTTT.

DNA of the CDR3: TGCACCAGCAGCTCCAACCGGGGCCAAGAAAAACTGTTTTTT. It translates to CTSSSNRGQEKLFF. V and J are TRBV1 and TRBJ1-4. TRBV1 corresponds to a pseudogene. The CDR3 length is 14 residues.

This chain links TRBV5-1 with TRBJ2-7; 9 nucleotides line up with TRBD1. The V gene's germline CDR1 is SGHRS and CDR2 YFSETQ. V shed 0 bases and J 6 bases; nucleotides not matched to a gene: 7. CDR3 length equals 15 residues. The CDR3 is CASSLDGTGSGEQYF. Here the CDR3 DNA reads TGCGCCAGCAGCTTGGATGGGACAGGGAGCGGCGAGCAGTACTTC.

The rearrangement joins TRBV5-1 to TRBJ2-3; perhaps TRBD2 as D (5 bases). The CDR3 contains 14 residues. The V gene lost 0 bases and the J gene lost 4 bases, with 9 bases spanning the gap. Germline V gene data show CDR1 as SGHRS and CDR2 as YFSETQ. CDR3 in DNA: TGCGCCAGCAGCTTGGGTATAGCGCCAGATACGCAGTATTTT. Translating gives CASSLGIAPDTQYF. Full variable domain (remainder filled in from reference TRBV5-1 and TRBJ2-3): KAGVTQTPRYLIKTRGQQVTLSCSPISGHRSVSWYQQTPGQGLQFLFEYFSETQRNKGNFPGRFSGRQFSNSRSEMNVSTLELGDSALYLCASSLGIAPDTQYFGPGTRLTVL.

This clone was picked up a small number of times. The J gene is TRBJ1-5, the V gene TRBV7-2; D might be TRBD1 (6 bases). Germline CDR1 reads SGHTA; CDR2 reads FQGNSA. There are 15 residues in the CDR3. V was pared by 5 bases and J by 2 bases, with 13 bases between. CDR3 DNA: TGTGCCAGCAGCGGCACAGGGTCAGGCAATCAGCCCCAGCATTTT. It is translated as CASSGTGSGNQPQHF.

In DNA form, the CDR3 reads TGTGCCAGCCGGCCAGGACAGCATAATTCACCCCTCCACTTT. Translation gives CASRPGQHNSPLHF. The chain employs TRBV27 and TRBJ1-6; perhaps TRBD1 as D (6 bases). CDR3 length: 14 residues. The V end lost 8 bases, the J end lost 5 bases, and 13 bases lay between the germline ends. CDR1 and CDR2 from the germline V gene are MNHEY and SMNVEV (reference sequence).

The chain combines TRBV6-5 with TRBJ1-2; D remains ambiguous. The CDR3 runs to 11 residues. The germline V gene has CDR1 MNHEY and CDR2 SVGAGI. With 8 bases removed from V and 4 bases from J, the gap between germline ends came to 8 bases. The CDR3 sequence: CASLTPYGYTF. The CDR3 DNA is TGTGCCAGCCTGACACCCTATGGCTACACCTTC.

The chain couples TRBV4-1 to TRBJ1-2; 9 bases line up with TRBD1. CDR1 and CDR2 from the germline V gene are MGHRA and YSYEKL. This CDR3 has 14 residues. With 2 bases clipped from V and 10 bases from J, the junction kept 8 bases outside the gene matches. The CDR3 DNA is TGCGCCAGCAGCCAATCCGGGACAGGGCGGGCCTACACCTTC. Amino acid sequence: CASSQSGTGRAYTF.